The present T cell receptor beta chain was sequenced within a study of cytomegalovirus exposure and HLA in healthy donors. On this clone: What it binds is not known.

Study results and caveats: The study found most TCR sequences rare, yet found some public TCRs in many donors. Within the 100 to 150 validation repertoires, first-cohort TCR clusters tended to co-occur, according to a later analysis.

Method: immunoSEQ multiplex PCR; TCRdb's copy keeps in-frame clones and lacks some. Of hundreds of thousands of clones listed, around 86% were seen once; the top ten hold around 0.8%. Germline-derived CDR1 and CDR2 are SGHNT and YYREEE (reference sequence). The junction had 5 bases not matched to a gene; V was cut back by 4 bases and J by 6 bases. The CDR3 is 15 amino acids. This chain joins TRBV5-4 and TRBJ1-6, with 9 nucleotides matching TRBD1. Source material: PBMCs. The TCR sequence derives from a woman between 18 and 29 years old in good health and CMV-seronegative. The CDR3 nucleotides read TGTGCCAGCAGCCCCTGGGACAGGGTTAATTCACCCCTCCACTTT. Its translation is CASSPWDRVNSPLHF.